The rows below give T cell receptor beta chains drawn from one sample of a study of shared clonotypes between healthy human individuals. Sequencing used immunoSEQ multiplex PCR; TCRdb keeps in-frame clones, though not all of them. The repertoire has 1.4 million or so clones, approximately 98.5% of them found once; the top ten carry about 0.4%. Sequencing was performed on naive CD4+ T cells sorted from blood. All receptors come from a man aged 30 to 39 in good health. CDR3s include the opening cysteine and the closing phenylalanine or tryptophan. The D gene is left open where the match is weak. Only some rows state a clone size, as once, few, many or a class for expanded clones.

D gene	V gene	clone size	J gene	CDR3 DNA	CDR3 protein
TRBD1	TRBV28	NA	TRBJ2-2	TGTGCCAGCAGTTTATGGACAGGGGAACTAGCTCCGTTGGCCGGGGAGCTGTTTTTT	CASSLWTGELAPLAGELFF
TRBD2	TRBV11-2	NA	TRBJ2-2	TGTGCCAGCAGCTTAGACCGGCGGGGGACCGGGGAGCTGTTTTTT	CASSLDRRGTGELFF
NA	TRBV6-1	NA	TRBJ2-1	TGTGCCAGCAGTGTGAGGCTAAACTACAATGAGCAGTTCTTC	CASSVRLNYNEQFF
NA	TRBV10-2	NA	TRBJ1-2	TGCGCCAGCAGCCCTCGAGGGGCGGGGGACTATGGCTACACCTTC	CASSPRGAGDYGYTF
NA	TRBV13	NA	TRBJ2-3	TGTGCCAGCAGCCCTAGGAGGGGGCCAGATACGCAGTATTTT	CASSPRRGPDTQYF
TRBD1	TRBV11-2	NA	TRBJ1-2	TGTGCCAGCAGCCCGGGACAGTTCCGTGGCTACACCTTC	CASSPGQFRGYTF
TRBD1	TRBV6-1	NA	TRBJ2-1	TGTGCCAGCAGTGAAGTAGAGACAGGGATGGGTAGGGTCTACAATGAGCAGTTCTTC	CASSEVETGMGRVYNEQFF
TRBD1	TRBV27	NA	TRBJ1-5	TGTGCCAGCAGTTCCAGGGGGGTGACTAATCAGCCCCAGCATTTT	CASSSRGVTNQPQHF
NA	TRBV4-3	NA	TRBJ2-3	TGCGCCAGCAGCCAGGGGGCCACGGGTACGCAGTATTTT	CASSQGATGTQYF
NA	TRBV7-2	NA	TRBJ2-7	TGTGCCAGCAGCTTAGCTCCCGAGCTTACCTACGAGCAGTACTTC	CASSLAPELTYEQYF
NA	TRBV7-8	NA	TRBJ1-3	TGTGCCAGCAGCGCCCTCAGGGCCCCCTCTGGAAACACCATATATTTT	CASSALRAPSGNTIYF
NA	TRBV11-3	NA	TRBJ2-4	TGTGCCAGCAGCTTCCCAGGGTCGGCCATTCAGTACTTC	CASSFPGSAIQYF
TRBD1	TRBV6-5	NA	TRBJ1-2	TGTGCCAGCAGTTCAGGGGGCTCTCATGGCTACACCTTC	CASSSGGSHGYTF
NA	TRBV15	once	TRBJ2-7	TGTGCCACCAGCAGAGCCCCCTCCTACGAGCAGTACTTC	CATSRAPSYEQYF
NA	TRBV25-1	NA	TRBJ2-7	TGTGCCAGCAGTCGACGGGACGGTGCCTACGAGCAGTACTTC	CASSRRDGAYEQYF
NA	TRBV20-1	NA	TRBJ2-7	TGCAGTGCTAGCCTGGGTTACGAGCAGTACTTC	CSASLGYEQYF
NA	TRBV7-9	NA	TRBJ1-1	TGTGCCAGCAGCTCAGAAGGGGCTTACACTGAAGCTTTCTTT	CASSSEGAYTEAFF
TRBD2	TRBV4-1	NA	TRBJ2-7	TGCGCCAGCAGCCAAGTTAGCGGGAGGGCCTACGAGCAGTACTTC	CASSQVSGRAYEQYF
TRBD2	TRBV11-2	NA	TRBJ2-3	TGTGCCAGCAGCTTTGGTGTACTAGCGGGAGGGCCGGATACGCAGTATTTT	CASSFGVLAGGPDTQYF
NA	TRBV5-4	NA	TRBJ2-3	TGTGCCAGCAGCTTGTTTAGGGAAACAGATACGCAGTATTTT	CASSLFRETDTQYF
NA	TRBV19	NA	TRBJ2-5	TGTGCCAGTAGTATCCGGGGCCAAGAGACCCAGTACTTC	CASSIRGQETQYF
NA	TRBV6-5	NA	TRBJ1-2	TGTGCCAGCAGTTACTCAGGGCATGGCTACACCTTC	CASSYSGHGYTF
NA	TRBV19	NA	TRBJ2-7	TGTGCCAGTAGTATCAGGGATCCCTACGAGCAGTACTTC	CASSIRDPYEQYF
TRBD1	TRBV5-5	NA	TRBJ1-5	TGTGCCAGCAGCTCTTTACAGGGGGATCAGCCCCAGCATTTT	CASSSLQGDQPQHF
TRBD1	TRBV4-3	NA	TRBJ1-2	TGCGCCAGCAGCCCGAACAGGGGGCTTGGGGGCTACACCTTC	CASSPNRGLGGYTF
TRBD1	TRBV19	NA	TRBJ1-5	TGTGCCAGTAGTATCTGGGGACAGGGGAGCAATCAGCCCCAGCATTTT	CASSIWGQGSNQPQHF
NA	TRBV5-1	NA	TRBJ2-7	TGCGCCAGCAGCTTGGGGAACAGGATGTTCGAGCAGTACTTC	CASSLGNRMFEQYF
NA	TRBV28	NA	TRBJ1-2	TGTGCCAGCAGTTTAGTAGTCAGAAACTATGGCTACACCTTC	CASSLVVRNYGYTF
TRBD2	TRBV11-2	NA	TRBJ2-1	TGTGCCAGCAGCTTAGATCGCGGGTGGGAGGGGTCCTACAATGAGCAGTTCTTC	CASSLDRGWEGSYNEQFF
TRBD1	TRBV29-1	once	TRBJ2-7	TGCAGCGTTAGAAGGACAGGGGGCTACGAGCAGTACTTC	CSVRRTGGYEQYF
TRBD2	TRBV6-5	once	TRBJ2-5	TGTGCCAGCAGAGCGGGGTACCAAGAGACCCAGTACTTC	CASRAGYQETQYF
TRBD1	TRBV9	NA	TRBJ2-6	TGTGCCAGCAGCGTAGTGCCCAGGGGGCCGGGCTCTGGGGCCAACGTCCTGACTTTC	CASSVVPRGPGSGANVLTF
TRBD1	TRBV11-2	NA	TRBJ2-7	TGTGCCAGCAGCCGGGACAGGGGTGAGGGCGAGCAGTACTTC	CASSRDRGEGEQYF
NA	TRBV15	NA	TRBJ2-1	TGTGCCACCAGCAGAGACAGGGCCGCTGAGCAGTTCTTC	CATSRDRAAEQFF
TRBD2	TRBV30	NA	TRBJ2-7	TGTGCCTGGAGTGTACAGGGGGGACTAGCGGGAGGCAGCGAGCAGTACTTC	CAWSVQGGLAGGSEQYF
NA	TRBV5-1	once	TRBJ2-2	TGCGCCAGCAGCTTGGTGGGCAACATCCCCCACGCCGGGGAGCTGTTTTTT	CASSLVGNIPHAGELFF
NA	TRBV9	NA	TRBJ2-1	TGTGCCAGCAGCCCCCCCAGCAATGAGCAGTTCTTC	CASSPPSNEQFF
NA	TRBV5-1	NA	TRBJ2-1	TGCGCCAGCAGCTTGGACGTCAGCCATGAGCAGTTCTTC	CASSLDVSHEQFF
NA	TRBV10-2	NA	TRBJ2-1	TGCGCCAGCCGAGACCTAGCAAGGAGCTCCTACAATGAGCAGTTCTTC	CASRDLARSSYNEQFF
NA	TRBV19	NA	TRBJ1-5	TGTGCCAGACCGATTCTCCGGGGGGTTACCAATCAGCCCCAGCATTTT	CARPILRGVTNQPQHF
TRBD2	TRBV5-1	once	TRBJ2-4	TGCGCCAGCAGCGGGGGACTAGCGGGAGGCATCATGACCAAAAACATTCAGTACTTC	CASSGGLAGGIMTKNIQYF
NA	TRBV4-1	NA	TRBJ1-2	TGCGCCAGCAGCCTAGGGCCCATCTATGGCTACACCTTC	CASSLGPIYGYTF
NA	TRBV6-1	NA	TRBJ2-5	TGTGCCAGCAGTGCATCATGGGGCTTGATCCAAGAGACCCAGTACTTC	CASSASWGLIQETQYF
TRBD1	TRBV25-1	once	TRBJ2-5	TGTGCCAGCACAGCTCGGGCAGGGGGCCTGTATATGGAGACCCAGTACTTC	CASTARAGGLYMETQYF
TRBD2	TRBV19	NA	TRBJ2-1	TGTGCCAGTAGTACCTCCCCTAGCGGCCCGTACAATGAGCAGTTCTTC	CASSTSPSGPYNEQFF
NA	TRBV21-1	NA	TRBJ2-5	TGTGCCAGCAGCAAAGGCGGCAGGTACCAAGAGACCCAGTACTTC	CASSKGGRYQETQYF
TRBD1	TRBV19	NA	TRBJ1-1	TGTGCCAGTAAGGGACAGGTCTACACTGAAGCTTTCTTT	CASKGQVYTEAFF
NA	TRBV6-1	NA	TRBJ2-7	TGTGCCAGCAGTGCCTCCGGAGGGGCCTCCTACGAGCAGTACTTC	CASSASGGASYEQYF
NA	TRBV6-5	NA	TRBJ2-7	TGTGCCAGTAGACATGTCTACGAGCAGTACTTC	CASRHVYEQYF
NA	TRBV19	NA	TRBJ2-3	TGTGCCAGTAGTAGCCCCGAATCGACAGATACGCAGTATTTT	CASSSPESTDTQYF
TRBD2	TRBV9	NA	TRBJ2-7	TGTGCCAGCAGCCCGGGACTAGCGGCAAACTACGAGCAGTACTTC	CASSPGLAANYEQYF
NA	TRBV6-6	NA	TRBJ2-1	TGTGCCAGCAGTTACCTTCTGACGATAGATGAGCAGTTCTTC	CASSYLLTIDEQFF
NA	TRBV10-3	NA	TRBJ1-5	TGTGCCATCAGTGAAAGGTCGGGAGGCAATCAGCCCCAGCATTTT	CAISERSGGNQPQHF
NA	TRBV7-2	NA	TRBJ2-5	TGTGCCAGCAGCTTAGCTATGTACCAAGAGACCCAGTACTTC	CASSLAMYQETQYF
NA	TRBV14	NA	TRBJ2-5	TGTGCCAGCAGCCAAGATTTCAAGGGGACCCAGTACTTC	CASSQDFKGTQYF
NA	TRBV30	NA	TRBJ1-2	TGTGCCTTGCCGGGCCTAAGTGGCTACACCTTC	CALPGLSGYTF
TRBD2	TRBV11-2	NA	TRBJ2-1	TGTGCCAGCAGCCCGGGACTAGCGGGCAACAATGAGCAGTTCTTC	CASSPGLAGNNEQFF
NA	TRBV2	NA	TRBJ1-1	TGTGCCAGCAGTGACTGGTTGAACACTGAAGCTTTCTTT	CASSDWLNTEAFF
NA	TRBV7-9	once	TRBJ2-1	TGTGCCAGCAGTTTAGACGGTTACAATGAGCAGTTCTTC	CASSLDGYNEQFF